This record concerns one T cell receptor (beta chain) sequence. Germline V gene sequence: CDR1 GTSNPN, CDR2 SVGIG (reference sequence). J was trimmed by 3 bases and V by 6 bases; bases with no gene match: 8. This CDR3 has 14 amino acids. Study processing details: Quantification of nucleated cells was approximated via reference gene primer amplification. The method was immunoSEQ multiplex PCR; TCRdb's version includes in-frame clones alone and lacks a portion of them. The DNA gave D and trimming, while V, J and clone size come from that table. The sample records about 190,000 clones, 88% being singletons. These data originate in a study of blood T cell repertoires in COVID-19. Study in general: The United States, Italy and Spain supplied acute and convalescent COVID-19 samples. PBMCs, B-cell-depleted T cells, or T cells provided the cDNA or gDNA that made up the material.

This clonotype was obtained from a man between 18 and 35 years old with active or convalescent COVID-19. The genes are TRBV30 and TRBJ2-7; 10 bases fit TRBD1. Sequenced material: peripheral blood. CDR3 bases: TGTGCCTGCGTTGAGGGACAGGGGAGCTACGAGCAGTACTTC. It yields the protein CACVEGQGSYEQYF.